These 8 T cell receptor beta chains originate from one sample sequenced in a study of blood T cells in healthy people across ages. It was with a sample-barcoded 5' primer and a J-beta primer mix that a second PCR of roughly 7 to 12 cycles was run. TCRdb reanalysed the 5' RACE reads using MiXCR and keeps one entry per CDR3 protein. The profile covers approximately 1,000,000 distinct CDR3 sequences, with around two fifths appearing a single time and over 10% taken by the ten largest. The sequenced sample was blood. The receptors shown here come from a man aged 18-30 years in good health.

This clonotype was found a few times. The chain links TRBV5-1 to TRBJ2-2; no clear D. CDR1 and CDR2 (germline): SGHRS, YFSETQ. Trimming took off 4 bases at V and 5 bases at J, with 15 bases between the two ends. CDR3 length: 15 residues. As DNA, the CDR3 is TGCGCCAGCAGCCCGCAAATCGGGTTGACCGGGGAGCTGTTTTTT. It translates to CASSPQIGLTGELFF.

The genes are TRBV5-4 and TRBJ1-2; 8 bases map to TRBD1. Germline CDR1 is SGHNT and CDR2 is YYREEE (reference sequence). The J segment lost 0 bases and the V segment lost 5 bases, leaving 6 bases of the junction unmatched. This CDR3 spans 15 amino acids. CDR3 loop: CASRYGQGPNYGYTF. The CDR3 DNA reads TGTGCCAGCAGATACGGACAGGGACCTAACTATGGCTACACCTTC.

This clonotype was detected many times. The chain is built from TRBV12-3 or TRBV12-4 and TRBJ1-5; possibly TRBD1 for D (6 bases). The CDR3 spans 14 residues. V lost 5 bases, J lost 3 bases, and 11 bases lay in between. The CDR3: CASSPGQPNQPQHF. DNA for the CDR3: TGTGCCAGCAGTCCTGGACAGCCCAATCAGCCCCAGCATTTT.

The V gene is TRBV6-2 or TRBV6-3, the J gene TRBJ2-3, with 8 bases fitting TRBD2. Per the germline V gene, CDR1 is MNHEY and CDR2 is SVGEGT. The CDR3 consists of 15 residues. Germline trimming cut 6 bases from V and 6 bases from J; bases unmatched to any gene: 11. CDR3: CASRTVAGRPDTQYF. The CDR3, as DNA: TGTGCCAGCAGAACCGTAGCGGGGAGGCCCGATACGCAGTATTTT.

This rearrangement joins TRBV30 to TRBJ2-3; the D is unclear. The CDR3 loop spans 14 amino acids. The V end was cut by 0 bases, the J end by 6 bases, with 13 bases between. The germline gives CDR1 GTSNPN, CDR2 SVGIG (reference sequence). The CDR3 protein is CAWSVLLLEDTQYF. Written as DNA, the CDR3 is TGTGCCTGGAGTGTACTACTCCTTGAGGATACGCAGTATTTT.

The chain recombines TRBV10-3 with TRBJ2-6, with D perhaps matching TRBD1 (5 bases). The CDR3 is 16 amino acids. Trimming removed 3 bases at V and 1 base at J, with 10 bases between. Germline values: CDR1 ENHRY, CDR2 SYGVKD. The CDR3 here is CAISDPTVSGANVLTF. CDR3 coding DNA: TGTGCCATCAGTGACCCGACAGTATCTGGGGCCAACGTCCTGACTTTC.

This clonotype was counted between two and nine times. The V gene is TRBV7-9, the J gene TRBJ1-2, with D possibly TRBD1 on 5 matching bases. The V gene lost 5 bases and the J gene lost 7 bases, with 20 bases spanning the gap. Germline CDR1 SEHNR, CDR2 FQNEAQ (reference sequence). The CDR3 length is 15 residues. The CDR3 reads CASSTPIKTDGGYTF. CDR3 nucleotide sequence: TGTGCCAGCAGCACCCCTATTAAGACAGACGGTGGCTACACCTTC.

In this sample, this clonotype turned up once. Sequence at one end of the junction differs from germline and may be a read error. CDR3 residues: CASSFGTLETQSF. Written as DNA, the CDR3 is TGTGCCAGCAGCTTTGGGACTTTGGAGACCCAGTCCTTC. This chain connects TRBV7-3 to TRBJ2-7; the D gene is possibly TRBD2 (6 bases). This CDR3 region has 13 residues. Germline assignment: CDR1 SGHTA and CDR2 FQGTGA. The whole variable domain, filled in from reference TRBV7-3 and TRBJ2-7, reads GAGVSQTPSNKVTEKGKYVELRCDPISGHTALYWYRQSLGQGPEFLIYFQGTGAADDSGLPNDRFFAVRPEGSVSTLKIQRTERGDSAVYLCASSFGTLETQSFGPGTRLTVT.